This is a list of T cell receptor beta chains from one sample in a study of blood T cell repertoires in COVID-19. TCRdb's table, derived via immunoSEQ multiplex PCR, lists solely in-frame clones and lacks some. The repertoire holds fewer than 400,000 clones, with around 92% as singletons. The sequenced sample was peripheral blood. The receptors come from a woman aged 30 to 39 with COVID-19, enrolled during active disease. The conserved cysteine and the conserved F or W are not part of the CDR3 here. The order of the fields is J gene, V gene, CDR3 length, CDR3 protein.

J gene: TRBJ2-7; V gene: TRBV7-9; CDR3 length: 15; CDR3 protein: ASSSNPAGTPSYEQY
J gene: TRBJ2-7; V gene: TRBV6-2/TRBV6-3; CDR3 length: 12; CDR3 protein: ASSDGQPPYEQY
J gene: TRBJ2-1; V gene: TRBV4-1; CDR3 length: 13; CDR3 protein: ASSPLRGGTNEQF
J gene: TRBJ2-6; V gene: TRBV9; CDR3 length: 16; CDR3 protein: ASSVRRDTSSGANVLT
J gene: TRBJ2-4; V gene: TRBV19; CDR3 length: 11; CDR3 protein: ASSDRAKNIQY
J gene: TRBJ1-1; V gene: TRBV6-5; CDR3 length: 12; CDR3 protein: ASSPNRKTSEAF
J gene: TRBJ1-2; V gene: TRBV2; CDR3 length: 10; CDR3 protein: ASTEGSYGYT
J gene: TRBJ1-6; V gene: TRBV9; CDR3 length: 12; CDR3 protein: ASSPSAKNSPLH
J gene: TRBJ2-7; V gene: TRBV6-2/TRBV6-3; CDR3 length: 13; CDR3 protein: ASSALAGALWEQY
J gene: TRBJ2-1; V gene: TRBV3-1/TRBV3-2; CDR3 length: 19; CDR3 protein: ASSQDRRRGGVISRYNEQF
J gene: TRBJ1-1; V gene: TRBV11-2; CDR3 length: 11; CDR3 protein: ASSLSGGTEAF
J gene: TRBJ2-5; V gene: TRBV12-5; CDR3 length: 13; CDR3 protein: ASGIRQGAGETQY
J gene: TRBJ2-2; V gene: TRBV5-5; CDR3 length: 15; CDR3 protein: ATTLITGALGTGELF
J gene: TRBJ1-1; V gene: TRBV6-1; CDR3 length: 11; CDR3 protein: ASSEGGLQEAF
J gene: TRBJ2-5; V gene: TRBV3-1/TRBV3-2; CDR3 length: 13; CDR3 protein: ASSQDWDSQETQY
J gene: TRBJ1-2; V gene: TRBV24-1; CDR3 length: 13; CDR3 protein: ATSDAGQGIDGYT
J gene: TRBJ1-4; V gene: TRBV4-1; CDR3 length: 12; CDR3 protein: ASSPRDRPEKLF
J gene: TRBJ1-1; V gene: TRBV11-2; CDR3 length: 11; CDR3 protein: ASSLGTGGEAF
J gene: TRBJ2-1; V gene: TRBV7-3; CDR3 length: 12; CDR3 protein: ASSFGDSYNEQF
J gene: TRBJ1-3; V gene: TRBV10-3; CDR3 length: 13; CDR3 protein: AISESVGGRNTIY
J gene: TRBJ1-5; V gene: TRBV5-6; CDR3 length: 12; CDR3 protein: ASSLGGGNQPQH
J gene: TRBJ2-2; V gene: TRBV5-5; CDR3 length: 12; CDR3 protein: ASSFSVNTGELF
J gene: TRBJ2-2; V gene: TRBV7-6; CDR3 length: 13; CDR3 protein: ASSFGGEITGELF
J gene: TRBJ1-4; V gene: TRBV6-5; CDR3 length: 14; CDR3 protein: ASSSQGRAADEKLF
J gene: TRBJ1-2; V gene: TRBV10-3; CDR3 length: 15; CDR3 protein: AIPASPPGANSYGYT
J gene: TRBJ1-2; V gene: TRBV6-5; CDR3 length: 12; CDR3 protein: ASSHTGTGYGYT
J gene: TRBJ2-7; V gene: TRBV4-1; CDR3 length: 11; CDR3 protein: ASSQLPGYEQY
J gene: TRBJ1-2; V gene: TRBV29-1; CDR3 length: 15; CDR3 protein: SVDRAVTANTNYGYT
J gene: TRBJ1-2; V gene: TRBV28; CDR3 length: 12; CDR3 protein: ASTVARDSYGYT
J gene: TRBJ1-2; V gene: TRBV6-5; CDR3 length: 12; CDR3 protein: ASSYRDTADGYT
J gene: TRBJ1-6; V gene: TRBV19; CDR3 length: 11; CDR3 protein: ATRPGGNSPLH
J gene: TRBJ1-2; V gene: TRBV2; CDR3 length: 14; CDR3 protein: ASQRDQRGMDYGYT
J gene: TRBJ2-5; V gene: TRBV27; CDR3 length: 15; CDR3 protein: ASSQLGWTGEQEAQY
J gene: TRBJ1-2; V gene: TRBV19; CDR3 length: 9; CDR3 protein: ASSYRGGYT
J gene: TRBJ1-1; V gene: TRBV3-1/TRBV3-2; CDR3 length: 11; CDR3 protein: ASSQGGRTEAF
J gene: TRBJ1-1; V gene: TRBV5-1; CDR3 length: 15; CDR3 protein: ASSSRDRGRMNTEAF
J gene: TRBJ1-1; V gene: TRBV7-9; CDR3 length: 13; CDR3 protein: ASSYRDRGDTEAF
J gene: TRBJ2-7; V gene: TRBV7-9; CDR3 length: 12; CDR3 protein: ASSSSGADAGLY
J gene: TRBJ1-1; V gene: TRBV3-1/TRBV3-2; CDR3 length: 11; CDR3 protein: ASSFTGAGEAF
J gene: TRBJ2-7; V gene: TRBV6-5; CDR3 length: 10; CDR3 protein: ASSRSSYEQY
J gene: TRBJ1-5; V gene: TRBV23-1; CDR3 length: 13; CDR3 protein: ASSQAGTGNQPQH
J gene: TRBJ1-1; V gene: TRBV19; CDR3 length: 12; CDR3 protein: ASSYGRLNTEAF
J gene: TRBJ1-1; V gene: TRBV28; CDR3 length: 14; CDR3 protein: ASSLKVPGVNTEAF
J gene: TRBJ1-2; V gene: TRBV5-1; CDR3 length: 12; CDR3 protein: ASSSLDSYYGYT
J gene: TRBJ2-5; V gene: TRBV15; CDR3 length: 13; CDR3 protein: ATSREPGNKETQY
J gene: TRBJ1-5; V gene: TRBV19; CDR3 length: 12; CDR3 protein: ASSIFQGNQPQH
J gene: TRBJ2-2; V gene: TRBV2; CDR3 length: 12; CDR3 protein: ASSNSRVVGELF
J gene: TRBJ1-1; V gene: TRBV6-1; CDR3 length: 14; CDR3 protein: ASSEFWTANPSGAF
J gene: TRBJ1-2; V gene: TRBV7-3; CDR3 length: 13; CDR3 protein: ASSRQGDRAYGYT